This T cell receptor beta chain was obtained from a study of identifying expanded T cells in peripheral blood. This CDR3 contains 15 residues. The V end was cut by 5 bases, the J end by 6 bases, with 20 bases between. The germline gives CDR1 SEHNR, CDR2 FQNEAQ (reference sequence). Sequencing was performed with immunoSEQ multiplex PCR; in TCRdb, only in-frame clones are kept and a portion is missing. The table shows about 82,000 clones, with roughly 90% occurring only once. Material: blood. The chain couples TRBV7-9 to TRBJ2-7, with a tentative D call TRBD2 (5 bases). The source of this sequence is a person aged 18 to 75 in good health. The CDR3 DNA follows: TGTGCCAGCAGCCTCTATCCGATGTGGGAGACCGAGCAGTACTTC. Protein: CASSLYPMWETEQYF.